This entry lists 5 T cell receptor beta chains sequenced from one sample in a study of blood T cell repertoires in COVID-19. The repertoire was sequenced with immunoSEQ multiplex PCR; TCRdb's copy has only in-frame clones and lacks some. The sample shows some 160,000 clones, around 76% of them seen only once. Sequenced material: peripheral blood. These receptors were obtained from a man aged 60-69 years with acute or convalescent COVID-19.

The chain joins TRBV27 to TRBJ2-3; 8 bases are a match to TRBD2. The CDR3 is 15 amino acids. Germline values: CDR1 MNHEY, CDR2 SMNVEV (reference sequence). The ends lost 5 bases at V and 6 bases at J; junction bases unmatched: 10. CDR3 nucleotides: TGTGCCAGCAGTATTGGAGCGGGAGATCTGGATACGCAGTATTTT. Amino acids: CASSIGAGDLDTQYF.

This clone appeared a few times. The rearrangement links TRBV28 to TRBJ2-7; perhaps TRBD2 as D (7 bases). CDR1 is MDHEN, CDR2 SYDVKM, per germline. This CDR3 has 14 residues. V shed 7 bases and J shed 1 base, with 14 bases lying between them. This CDR3 is CASTRGGSSYEQYF. The DNA for the CDR3 is TGTGCCAGCACTAGGGGGGGATCGTCCTACGAGCAGTACTTC.

The CDR3 loop reads CASSDQGRRDSPLHF. For the CDR3, the DNA is TGTGCCAGCAGTGACCAGGGGCGCAGGGATTCACCCCTCCACTTT. The chain links TRBV6-1 to TRBJ1-6, with D possibly being TRBD1 (6 bases). The CDR3 is 15 amino acids. The V gene lost 3 bases and the J gene lost 8 bases, with 14 bases spanning the gap. Germline lookup yields CDR1 MNHNS and CDR2 SASEGT.

The chain employs TRBV5-7 and TRBJ2-7, with 8 bases fitting TRBD1. TRBV5-7 is noted as an ORF with a role that remains uncertain. The CDR3 runs to 14 residues. With V trimmed by 0 bases and J by 5 bases, 4 bases remained unmatched. CDR3 sequence: CASSLVRGPHEQYF. The CDR3 DNA reads as TGTGCCAGCAGCTTGGTCAGGGGGCCCCACGAGCAGTACTTC.

This clone was seen repeatedly, ten times or more. The gene calls are TRBV28 and TRBJ2-7, with 8 bases that match TRBD2. The V gene's germline CDR1 is MDHEN and CDR2 SYDVKM. This CDR3 spans 13 amino acids. The V and J ends lost 6 bases and 6 bases, in that order; junction bases with no gene match: 7. CDR3 residues: CASSRRSGSEQYF. CDR3 in DNA: TGTGCCAGCAGCCGGCGGAGCGGGAGCGAGCAGTACTTC.